This TCR beta chain was sequenced in a study of blood T cells in healthy people across ages. Comments on this clonotype: Its antigen is unknown.

For the second PCR, which ran for roughly 6 to 12 cycles, a sample-barcoded 5' primer and a J-beta primer mix were used. From the 5' RACE reads, TCRdb called clonotypes with MiXCR, one entry per CDR3 protein. The profile shows around 1.1 million distinct CDR3 sequences, approximately 38% of them singletons. Isolated per sample were at least 7 million PBMCs. Whole-study results and caveats: Diversity of TCR beta per million T cells declined in a roughly linear way with age.

The CDR3 sequence is 14 residues long. The V end was cut by 5 bases, the J end by 3 bases, with 10 bases between. The germline gives CDR1 SGHTA, CDR2 FQGNSA. This chain uses TRBV7-2 with TRBJ1-4; D not resolved. This sequence originates from a young man in good health. The sample comprised blood. This chain's CDR3 is CASSHGRSNEKLFF. The CDR3 bases are TGTGCCAGCAGCCACGGACGGTCTAATGAAAAACTGTTTTTT.